This TCR beta chain was sequenced during a study of blood T cell repertoires in COVID-19 (TCRdb year 2020). Context from the whole study: Samples covering the acute and convalescent phases of COVID-19 were provided by collaborators in the United States, Italy and Spain. The prospective study material was composed of cDNA or gDNA derived from T cells, B-cell-depleted T cells, or PBMCs. Deeply sampled blood TCRbeta repertoires from subjects exposed to, actively infected with, or recovered from COVID-19 were included in the dataset. The repertoires were released in a freely available public database meant as a resource for research on the immune response to SARS-CoV-2. Samples were obtained from the ongoing ImmuneRACE study (first 160 participants) and from about 1,300 subjects provided by 6 global collaborators. Nearly every sample came with metadata listing a de-identified subject ID, COVID-19 status, age in years and sex. Where available, HLA class I and class II types were taken from metadata supplied by the sample provider and were not determined by assay-based typing.

TCRbeta CDR3 regions were amplified from genomic DNA by means of the immunoSEQ Assay, a bias-controlled multiplex PCR. The paper's data handling went like this. Nucleated cell counts per sample were estimated from amplification of reference gene primers within the assay. Sequence reads were collapsed and filtered to measure the absolute abundance of every unique TCRbeta CDR3 rearrangement. For each sample, productive Simpson clonality was calculated by taking the square root of Simpson's diversity index across productive rearrangements. This immuneACCESS table, as held by TCRdb, lists in-frame sequences with V and J called but not all clones. Of the missing ones, under half trace to an unresolved V gene in checked studies; the others have no known cause. That table gives V, J and clone size, and the DNA gave D and trimming. Recorded for this sample are about 230,000 clones; 85% to 90% of them occurred a single time. The top ten clones comprise less than 4% of the sample.

There are a few counts of this clone. No cognate antigen has been identified for it. Base qualities are not recorded, but no much larger clone differs from it by a single base. Spanning cysteine to phenylalanine, the CDR3 consists of 16 amino acids. CDR3 DNA is the only sequence kept; it has 48 bases, read in frame from the first base. The germline V gene (reference sequence) provides CDR1 LNHDA and CDR2 SQIVND. V and J lose 8 bases and 11 bases, and a span of 28 bases separates them. Enrolling through a virtual design, the prospective study's participants ranged in age from about 18 to 100 years and lived across about two dozen United States geographic areas. In the prospective study, participants were assigned to cohorts based on the clinical history participants reported in a screening survey and a study questionnaire. In the prospective study, mobile phlebotomists collected whole blood, serum and a nasopharyngeal or oropharyngeal swab from each participant. Prospective study participants could optionally give additional blood draws and questionnaires over a roughly two-month period. Before DNA extraction, prospective study blood samples were shipped either frozen or at room temperature.

Results the study describes overall, beyond this receptor: How much clinical and demographic metadata was included differed by source and by participant, and the metadata was provided uncurated.

The sequenced material came from PBMCs or T cells enriched from blood (not recorded which). The origin of this receptor is a woman in her thirties with acute COVID-19. The V and J segments used are TRBV19 and TRBJ1-5; D gene: possibly TRBD1, on 6 matching bases. The CDR3 amino acid sequence is: CASQSLSGGSPQTQHF. The DNA sequence reads TGTGCCAGTCAATCATTAAGTGGGGGCTCCCCCCAAACCCAGCATTTT.